By frequency in the sample, the clone carrying this TCR beta chain is medium-sized (0.01 to 0.1%). Its antigen is as yet unknown. This entry comes from a study of prognosis after radiotherapy for stage I lung cancer. Findings of the study overall: Reduced Shannon entropy following stereotactic body radiation therapy was recorded in patients who developed distant metastases.

TCR beta CDR3 amplification from genomic DNA was performed by two-round multiplex PCR. Individual primers that were specific to each TRBV and TRBJ gene served in first-round PCR. TCRdb re-called the multiplex PCR reads with MiXCR, one entry per CDR3 protein. The data contain about 14,000 distinct CDR3 sequences, 55% to 60% of them singletons. The sequences come from PBMCs, collected before or after stereotactic body radiation therapy (not recorded which). The clonotype was recovered from a donor at least 50 years old with non-small cell lung cancer.

In DNA, the CDR3 is TGTGCCAGCAGCTTGGGGACCTGGAACACCGGGGAGCTGTTTTTT. This gives the protein CASSLGTWNTGELFF. This rearrangement joins TRBV5-4 to TRBJ2-2; D gene unclear. The V gene lost 0 bases and the J gene lost 1 base, with 7 bases spanning the gap. The CDR3 length is 15 residues. CDR1 is SGHNT, CDR2 YYREEE, per germline (reference sequence).